This TCR beta chain appears in the sequencing data of a study of T cells after yellow fever vaccination. General observations from the study: Clonotype sharing between CD4 and CD8 compartments was small. On re-exposure, the response was weaker but peaked faster, at day 5 versus 15.

5'RACE template switching generated TCR cDNA, adding a universal primer site and UMIs. TCRdb itself ran the 5' RACE reads through MiXCR, one entry per CDR3 protein. The table shows about 500,000 distinct CDR3 sequences, with 17% occurring only once. In its sample, this clonotype was seen a few times. Its antigen is not identified. Germline CDR1 and CDR2: MDHEN and SYDVKM. CDR3 length: 14 amino acids. J gave up 1 base and V 6 bases, and 2 bases lay outside the gene matches. This TCR was recovered from a man aged 18 to 30 who received the YFV17D yellow fever vaccine. The sample here was PBMCs, taken 5 days after the first yellow fever vaccination. The rearrangement joins TRBV28 to TRBJ2-5; TRBD2 matches at 10 bases. The CDR3 region has the DNA TGTGCCAGCAGAAGCGGGGGGGCCCAAGAGACCCAGTACTTC. Residues: CASRSGGAQETQYF.